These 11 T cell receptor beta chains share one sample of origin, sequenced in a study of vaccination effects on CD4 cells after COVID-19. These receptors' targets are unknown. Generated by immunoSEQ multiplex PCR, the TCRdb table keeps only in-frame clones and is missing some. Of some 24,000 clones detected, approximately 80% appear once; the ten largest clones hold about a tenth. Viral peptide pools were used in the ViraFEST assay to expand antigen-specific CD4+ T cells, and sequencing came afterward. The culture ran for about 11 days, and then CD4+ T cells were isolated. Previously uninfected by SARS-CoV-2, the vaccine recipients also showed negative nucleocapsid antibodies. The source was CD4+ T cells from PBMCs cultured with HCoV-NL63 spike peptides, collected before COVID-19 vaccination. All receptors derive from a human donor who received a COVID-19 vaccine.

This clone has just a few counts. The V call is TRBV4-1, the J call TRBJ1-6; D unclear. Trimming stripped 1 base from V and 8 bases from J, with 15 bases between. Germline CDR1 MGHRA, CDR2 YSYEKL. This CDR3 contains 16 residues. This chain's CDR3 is CASSQGPARGHSPLHF. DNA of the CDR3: TGCGCCAGCAGCCAAGGGCCCGCGAGAGGTCATTCACCCCTCCACTTT.

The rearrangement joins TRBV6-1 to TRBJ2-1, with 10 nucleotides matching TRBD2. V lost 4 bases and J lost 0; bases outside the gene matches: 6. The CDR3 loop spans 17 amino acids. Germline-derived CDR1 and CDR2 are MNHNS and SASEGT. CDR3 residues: CASSASLAGGSYNEQFF. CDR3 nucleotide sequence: TGTGCCAGCAGTGCCTCATTAGCGGGGGGCTCCTACAATGAGCAGTTCTTC.

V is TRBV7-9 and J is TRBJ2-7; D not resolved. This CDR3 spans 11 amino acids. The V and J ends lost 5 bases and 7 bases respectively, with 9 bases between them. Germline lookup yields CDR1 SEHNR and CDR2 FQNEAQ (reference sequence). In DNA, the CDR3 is TGTGCCAGCAGCCAAGATCGTGAGCAGTACTTC. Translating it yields CASSQDREQYF.

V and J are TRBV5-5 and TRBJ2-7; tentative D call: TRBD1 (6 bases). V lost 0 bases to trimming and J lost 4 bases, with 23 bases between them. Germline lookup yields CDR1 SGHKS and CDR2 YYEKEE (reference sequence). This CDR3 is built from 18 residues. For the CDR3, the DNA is TGTGCCAGCAGCTTGGGGCCCTCTAGGGGGAACATAGGTTACGAGCAGTACTTC. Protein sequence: CASSLGPSRGNIGYEQYF.

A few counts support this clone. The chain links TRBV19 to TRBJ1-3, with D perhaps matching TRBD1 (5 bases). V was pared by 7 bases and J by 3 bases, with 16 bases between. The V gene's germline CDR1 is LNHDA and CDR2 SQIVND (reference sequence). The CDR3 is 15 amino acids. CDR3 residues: CASTPIDRNGNTIYF. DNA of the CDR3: TGTGCCAGTACCCCAATAGACAGAAATGGAAACACCATATATTTT.

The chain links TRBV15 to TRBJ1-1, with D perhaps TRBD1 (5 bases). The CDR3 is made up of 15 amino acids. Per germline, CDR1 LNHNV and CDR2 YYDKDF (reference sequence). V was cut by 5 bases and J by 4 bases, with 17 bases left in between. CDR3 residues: CATSLQGGGGTEAFF. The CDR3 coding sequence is TGTGCCACCAGCCTTCAGGGTGGTGGGGGCACTGAAGCTTTCTTT.

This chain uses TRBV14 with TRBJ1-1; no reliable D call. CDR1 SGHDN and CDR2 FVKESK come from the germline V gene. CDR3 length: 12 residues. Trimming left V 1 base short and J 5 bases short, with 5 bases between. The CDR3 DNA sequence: TGTGCCAGCAGCCAAGTTGGGACTGAAGCTTTCTTT. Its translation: CASSQVGTEAFF.

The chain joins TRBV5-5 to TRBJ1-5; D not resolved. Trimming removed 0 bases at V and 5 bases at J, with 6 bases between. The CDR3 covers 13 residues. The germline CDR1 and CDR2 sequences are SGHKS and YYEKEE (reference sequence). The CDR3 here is CASSLARDQPQHF. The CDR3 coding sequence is TGTGCCAGCAGCTTGGCGCGGGATCAGCCCCAGCATTTT.

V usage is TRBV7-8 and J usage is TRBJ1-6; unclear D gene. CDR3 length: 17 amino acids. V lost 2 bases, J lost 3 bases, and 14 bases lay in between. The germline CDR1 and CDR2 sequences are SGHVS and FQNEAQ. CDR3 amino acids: CASSLLNPQNYNSPLHF. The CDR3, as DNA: TGTGCCAGCAGCTTACTAAATCCACAGAACTATAATTCACCCCTCCACTTT.

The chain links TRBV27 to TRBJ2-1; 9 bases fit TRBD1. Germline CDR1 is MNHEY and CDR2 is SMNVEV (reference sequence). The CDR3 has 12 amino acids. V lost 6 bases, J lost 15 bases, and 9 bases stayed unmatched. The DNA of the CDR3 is TGTGCCAGCAGGACAGGGGGTCTAGGTGGGTTCTTC. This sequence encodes CASRTGGLGGFF.

The CDR3 DNA follows: TGTGCCAGCTCACCGCGTTCACAGGCCAGGAACACTGAAGCTTTCTTT. Translated, it gives CASSPRSQARNTEAFF. The chain uses TRBV18 and TRBJ1-1, with D perhaps matching TRBD1 (5 bases). Trimming took off 3 bases at V and 1 base at J, with 15 bases between the two ends. CDR3 length equals 16 residues. The germline V gene has CDR1 KGHSH and CDR2 LQKENI.